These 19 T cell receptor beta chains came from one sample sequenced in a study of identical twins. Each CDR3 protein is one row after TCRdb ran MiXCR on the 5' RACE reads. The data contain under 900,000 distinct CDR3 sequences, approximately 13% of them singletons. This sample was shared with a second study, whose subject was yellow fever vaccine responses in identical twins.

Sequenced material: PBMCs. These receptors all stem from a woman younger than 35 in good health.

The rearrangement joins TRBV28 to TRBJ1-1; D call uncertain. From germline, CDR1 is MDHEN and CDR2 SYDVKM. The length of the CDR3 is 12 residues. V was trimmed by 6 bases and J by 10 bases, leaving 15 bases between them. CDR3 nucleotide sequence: TGTGCCAGCAGCACTGAAAGGCGCGGAGCTTTCTTT. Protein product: CASSTERRGAFF.

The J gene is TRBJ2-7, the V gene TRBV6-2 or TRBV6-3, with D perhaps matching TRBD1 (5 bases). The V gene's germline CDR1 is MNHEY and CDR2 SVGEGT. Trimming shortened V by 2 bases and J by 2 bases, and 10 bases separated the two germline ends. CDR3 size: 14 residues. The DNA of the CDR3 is TGTGCCAGCAGTTACGACAGACCTACCTACGAGCAGTACGTC. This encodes CASSYDRPTYEQYV.

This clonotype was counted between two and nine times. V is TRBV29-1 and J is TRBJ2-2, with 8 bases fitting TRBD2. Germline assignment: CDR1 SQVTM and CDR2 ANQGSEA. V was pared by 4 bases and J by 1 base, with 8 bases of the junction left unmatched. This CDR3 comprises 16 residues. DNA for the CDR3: TGCAGCGTTGTTTTCCTAGCGGGCAGGAACACCGGGGAGCTGTTTTTT. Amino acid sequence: CSVVFLAGRNTGELFF.

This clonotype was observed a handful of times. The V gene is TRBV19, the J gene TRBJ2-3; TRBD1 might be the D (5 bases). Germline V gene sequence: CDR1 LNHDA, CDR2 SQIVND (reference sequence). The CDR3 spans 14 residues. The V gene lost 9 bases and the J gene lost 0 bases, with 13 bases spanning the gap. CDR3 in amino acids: CASNRQQSTDTQYF. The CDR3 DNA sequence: TGTGCCAGCAACCGACAGCAAAGCACAGATACGCAGTATTTT.

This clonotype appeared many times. The DNA of the CDR3 is TGTGCCAGCAGTTACGGTGAGGACGATGAGCAGTTCTTC. This gives the protein CASSYGEDDEQFF. The genes are TRBV6-5 and TRBJ2-1; D is unclear. Germline V gene lookup returns CDR1 MNHEY and CDR2 SVGAGI. V was clipped by 2 bases and J by 8 bases, with 10 bases between them. This CDR3 is built from 13 residues.

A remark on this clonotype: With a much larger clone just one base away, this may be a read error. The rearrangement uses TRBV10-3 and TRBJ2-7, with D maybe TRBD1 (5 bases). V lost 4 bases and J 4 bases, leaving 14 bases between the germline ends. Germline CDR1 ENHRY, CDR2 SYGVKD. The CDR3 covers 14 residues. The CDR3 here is CAISGQRMDYEQYF. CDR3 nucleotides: TGTGCCATCAGTGGACAGAGGATGGATTACGAGCAGTACTTC.

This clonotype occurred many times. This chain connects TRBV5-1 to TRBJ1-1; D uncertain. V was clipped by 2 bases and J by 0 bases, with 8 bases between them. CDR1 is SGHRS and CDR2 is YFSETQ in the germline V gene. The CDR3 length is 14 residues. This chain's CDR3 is CASSFRVMNTEAFF. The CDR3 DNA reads TGCGCCAGCAGCTTCCGCGTAATGAACACTGAAGCTTTCTTT.

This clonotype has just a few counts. The CDR3 region is CATSDGTSGIAKNIQYF. DNA for the CDR3: TGTGCCACCAGTGACGGGACTAGCGGGATAGCCAAAAACATTCAGTACTTC. The chain recombines TRBV24-1 with TRBJ2-4, with TRBD2 identical over 13 bases. Per germline, CDR1 KGHDR and CDR2 SFDVKD. The CDR3 sequence is 17 residues long. The junction had 2 bases not matched to a gene; V was cut back by 4 bases and J by 0 bases.

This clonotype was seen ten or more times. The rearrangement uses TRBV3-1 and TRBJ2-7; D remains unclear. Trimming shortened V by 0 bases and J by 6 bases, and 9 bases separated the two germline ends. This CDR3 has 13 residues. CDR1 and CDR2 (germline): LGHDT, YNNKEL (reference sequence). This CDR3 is CASSQDLVGEQYV. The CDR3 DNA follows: TGTGCCAGCAGCCAAGATCTGGTGGGCGAGCAGTACGTC.

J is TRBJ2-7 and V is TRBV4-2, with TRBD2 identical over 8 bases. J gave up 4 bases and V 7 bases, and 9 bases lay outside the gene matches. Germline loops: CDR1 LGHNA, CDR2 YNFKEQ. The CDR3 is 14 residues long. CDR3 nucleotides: TGTGCCAGCAAACCACCGGGGGGGTTGTACGAGCAGTACGTC. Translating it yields CASKPPGGLYEQYV.

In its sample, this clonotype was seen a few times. CDR3 sequence (DNA): TGTGCCAGCACCGCCAGGGACACAACAAACACCGGGGAGCTGTTTTTT. Translated, it gives CASTARDTTNTGELFF. V gene TRBV7-8 combines with J gene TRBJ2-2, with a tentative D call TRBD1 (6 bases). V shed 7 bases and J shed 2 bases, with 17 bases lying between them. The CDR3 spans 16 residues. Germline assignment: CDR1 SGHVS and CDR2 FQNEAQ.

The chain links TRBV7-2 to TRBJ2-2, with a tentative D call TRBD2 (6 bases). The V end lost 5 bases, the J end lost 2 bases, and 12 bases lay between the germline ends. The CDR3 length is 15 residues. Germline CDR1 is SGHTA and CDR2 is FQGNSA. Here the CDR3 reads CASSVYGSNTGELFF. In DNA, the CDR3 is TGTGCCAGCAGCGTTTACGGGAGTAACACCGGGGAGCTGTTTTTT.

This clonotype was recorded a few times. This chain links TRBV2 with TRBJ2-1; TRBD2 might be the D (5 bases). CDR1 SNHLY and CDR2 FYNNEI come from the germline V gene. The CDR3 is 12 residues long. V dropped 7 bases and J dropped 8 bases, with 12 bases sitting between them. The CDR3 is CASTGDGDEQFF. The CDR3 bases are TGTGCCAGCACCGGAGACGGGGATGAGCAGTTCTTC.

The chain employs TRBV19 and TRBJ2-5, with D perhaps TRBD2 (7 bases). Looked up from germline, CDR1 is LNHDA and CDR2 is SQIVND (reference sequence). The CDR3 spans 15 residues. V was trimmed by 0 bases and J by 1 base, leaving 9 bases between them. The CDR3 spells CASSIDRGAQETQYF. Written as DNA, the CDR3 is TGTGCCAGTAGTATAGATCGGGGGGCCCAAGAGACCCAGTACTTC.

The CDR3 is CSVEGVVAEGNEQFF. In DNA, the CDR3 is TGCAGCGTTGAAGGGGTGGTAGCGGAGGGCAATGAGCAGTTCTTC. The chain couples TRBV29-1 to TRBJ2-1; a possible D gene is TRBD2 (6 bases). V shed 1 base and J shed 6 bases, with 16 bases lying between them. The V gene's germline CDR1 is SQVTM and CDR2 ANQGSEA. CDR3 length: 15 residues.

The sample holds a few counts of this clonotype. The CDR3 region is CATNSPSGSYNEQFF. CDR3 DNA sequence: TGTGCCACCAATTCTCCTAGCGGGAGCTACAATGAGCAGTTCTTC. The J gene is TRBJ2-1, the V gene TRBV19; 10 bases are shared with TRBD2. The CDR3 has 15 residues. Germline V lookup: CDR1 LNHDA, CDR2 SQIVND (reference sequence). After removal of 10 bases from V and 3 bases from J, the junction contained 9 bases not matched to a gene. Complete variable domain (other parts from reference TRBV19 and TRBJ2-1): DGGITQSPKYLFRKEGQNVTLSCEQNLNHDAMYWYRQDPGQGLRLIYYSQIVNDFQKGDIAEGYSVSREKKESFPLTVTSAQKNPTAFYLCATNSPSGSYNEQFFGPGTRLTVL.

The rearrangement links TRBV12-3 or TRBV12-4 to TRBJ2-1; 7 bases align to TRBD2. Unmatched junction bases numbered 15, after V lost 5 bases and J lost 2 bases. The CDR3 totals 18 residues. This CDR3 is CASSLPTGGSNTYNEQFF. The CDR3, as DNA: TGTGCCAGCAGTCTTCCCACTGGCGGGAGTAATACCTACAATGAGCAGTTCTTC.

This chain's CDR3 is CATPSGTTQYF. The DNA for the CDR3 is TGTGCCACCCCTAGCGGGACGACGCAGTATTTT. This chain connects TRBV7-9 to TRBJ2-3; 9 nucleotides align to TRBD2. Unmatched junction bases numbered 5, after V lost 10 bases and J lost 9 bases. From germline, CDR1 is SEHNR and CDR2 FQNEAQ (reference sequence). The CDR3 runs to 11 residues.

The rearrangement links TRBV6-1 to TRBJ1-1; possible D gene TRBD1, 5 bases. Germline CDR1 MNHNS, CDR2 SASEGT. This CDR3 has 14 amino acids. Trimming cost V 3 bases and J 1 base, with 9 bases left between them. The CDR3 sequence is CASSDLGTNTEAFF. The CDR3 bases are TGTGCCAGCAGTGATCTGGGGACGAACACTGAAGCTTTCTTT.